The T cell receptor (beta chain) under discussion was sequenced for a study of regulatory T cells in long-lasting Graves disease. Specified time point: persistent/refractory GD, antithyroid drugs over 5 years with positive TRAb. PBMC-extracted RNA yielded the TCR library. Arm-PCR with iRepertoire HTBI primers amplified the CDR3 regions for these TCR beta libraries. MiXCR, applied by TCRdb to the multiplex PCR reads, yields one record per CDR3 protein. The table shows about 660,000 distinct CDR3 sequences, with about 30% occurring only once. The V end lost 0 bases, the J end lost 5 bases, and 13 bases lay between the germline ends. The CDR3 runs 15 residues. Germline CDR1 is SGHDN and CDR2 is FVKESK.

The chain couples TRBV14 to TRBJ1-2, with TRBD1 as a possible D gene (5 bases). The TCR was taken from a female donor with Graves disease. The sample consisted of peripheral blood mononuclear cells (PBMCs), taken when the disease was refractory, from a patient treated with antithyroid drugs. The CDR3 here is CASSQDTAGYYGYTF. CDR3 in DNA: TGTGCCAGCAGCCAAGATACTGCAGGGTATTATGGCTACACCTTC.